Given below is one T cell receptor beta chain in context. The CDR3 extends over 14 amino acids. CDR1 MGHRA and CDR2 YSYEKL come from the germline V gene. Trimming cost V 4 bases and J 8 bases; bases outside gene matches: 4. The data were taken from a study of blood T cell repertoires in COVID-19. Study-wide background: T cells, B-cell-depleted T cells, or PBMCs provided the cDNA or gDNA that served as material.

In the original processing: Scientists estimated how many nucleated cells there were by amplifying reference gene primers. Measured with immunoSEQ multiplex PCR; TCRdb has only the in-frame clones, and not every one. The V and J calls and the clone size are those of that table, but D and trimming were determined from the DNA. Of around 210,000 clones listed, approximately 85% are singletons. Followed over time, Seattle patients had been enrolled while infection was active. The clonotype was recovered from a man aged 50 to 60 with COVID-19, enrolled during active disease. The chain has TRBV4-1 and TRBJ2-2; 10 bases are shared with TRBD2. The sample consisted of peripheral blood. In nucleotides, the CDR3 is TGCGCCAGCAGCCTTACTAGCGGGGTTGGGGAGCTGTTTTTT. Its protein product is CASSLTSGVGELFF.